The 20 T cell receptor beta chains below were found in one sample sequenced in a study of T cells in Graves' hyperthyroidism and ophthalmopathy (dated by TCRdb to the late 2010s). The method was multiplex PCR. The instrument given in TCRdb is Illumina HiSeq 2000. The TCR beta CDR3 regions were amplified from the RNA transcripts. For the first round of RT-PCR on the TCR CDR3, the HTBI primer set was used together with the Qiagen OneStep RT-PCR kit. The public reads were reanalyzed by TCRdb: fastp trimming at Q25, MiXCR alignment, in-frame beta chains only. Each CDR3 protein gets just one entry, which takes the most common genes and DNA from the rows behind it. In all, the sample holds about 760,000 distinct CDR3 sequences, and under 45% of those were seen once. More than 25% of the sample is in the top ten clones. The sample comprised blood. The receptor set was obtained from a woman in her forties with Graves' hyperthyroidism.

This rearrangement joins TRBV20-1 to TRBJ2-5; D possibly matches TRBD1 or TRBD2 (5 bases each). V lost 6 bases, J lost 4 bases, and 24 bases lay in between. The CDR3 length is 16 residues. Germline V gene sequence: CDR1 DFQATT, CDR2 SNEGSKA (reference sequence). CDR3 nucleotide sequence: TGCAGTGCCCACCCCCTCCGGGACCCAGTGGGAGAGACCCAGTACTTC. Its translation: CSAHPLRDPVGETQYF.

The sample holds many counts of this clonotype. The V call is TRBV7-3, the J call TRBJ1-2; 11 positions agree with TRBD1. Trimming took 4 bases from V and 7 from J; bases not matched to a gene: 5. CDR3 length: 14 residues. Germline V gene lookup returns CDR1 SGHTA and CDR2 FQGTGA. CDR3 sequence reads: CASSSGQGAIGYTF. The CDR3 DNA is TGTGCCAGCAGCTCCGGACAGGGGGCGATTGGCTACACCTTC.

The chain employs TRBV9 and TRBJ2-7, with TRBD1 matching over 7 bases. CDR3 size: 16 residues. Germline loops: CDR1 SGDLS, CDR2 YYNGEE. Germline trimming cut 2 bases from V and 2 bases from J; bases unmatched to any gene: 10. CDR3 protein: CASSVAPGQITYEQYF. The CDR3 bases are TGTGCCAGCAGCGTGGCCCCGGGACAGATCACCTACGAGCAGTACTTC.

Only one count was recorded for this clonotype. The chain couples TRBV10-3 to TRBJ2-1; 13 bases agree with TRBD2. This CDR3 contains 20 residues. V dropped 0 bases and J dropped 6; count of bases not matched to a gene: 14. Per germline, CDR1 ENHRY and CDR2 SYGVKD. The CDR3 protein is CAISESMAKTSGRSANEQFF. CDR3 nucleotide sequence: TGTGCCATCAGTGAGTCAATGGCTAAGACTAGCGGGAGGTCTGCCAATGAGCAGTTCTTC.

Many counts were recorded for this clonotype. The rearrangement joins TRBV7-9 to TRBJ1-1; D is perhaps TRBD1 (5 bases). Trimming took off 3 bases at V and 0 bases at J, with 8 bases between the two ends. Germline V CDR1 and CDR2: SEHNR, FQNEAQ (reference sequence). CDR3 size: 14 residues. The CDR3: CASSFEGMNTEAFF. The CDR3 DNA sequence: TGTGCCAGCAGCTTTGAGGGGATGAACACTGAAGCTTTCTTT.

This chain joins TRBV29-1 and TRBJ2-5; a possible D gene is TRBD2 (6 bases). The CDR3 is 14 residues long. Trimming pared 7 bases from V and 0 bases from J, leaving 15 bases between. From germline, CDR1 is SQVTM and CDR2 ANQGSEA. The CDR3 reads CSAPGVSHQETQYF. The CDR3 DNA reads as TGCAGCGCTCCGGGAGTGTCCCACCAAGAGACCCAGTACTTC.

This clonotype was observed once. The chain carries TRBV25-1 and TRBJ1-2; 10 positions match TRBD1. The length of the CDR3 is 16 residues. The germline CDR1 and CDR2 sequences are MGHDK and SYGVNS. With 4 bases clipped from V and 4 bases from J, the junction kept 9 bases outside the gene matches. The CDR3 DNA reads TGTGCCAGCAGTGGACGGACAGGGGGGTTTAGCTATGGCTACACCTTC. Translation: CASSGRTGGFSYGYTF.

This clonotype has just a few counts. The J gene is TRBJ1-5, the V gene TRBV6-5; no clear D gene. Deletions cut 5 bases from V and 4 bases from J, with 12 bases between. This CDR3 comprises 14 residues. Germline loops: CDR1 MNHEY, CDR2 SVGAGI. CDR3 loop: CASSEYSRNQPQHF. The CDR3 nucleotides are TGTGCCAGCAGTGAATATAGTCGTAATCAGCCCCAGCATTTT.

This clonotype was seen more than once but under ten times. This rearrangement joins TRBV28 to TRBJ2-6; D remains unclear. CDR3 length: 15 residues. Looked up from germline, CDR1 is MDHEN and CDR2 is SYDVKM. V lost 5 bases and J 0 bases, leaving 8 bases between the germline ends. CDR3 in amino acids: CASSPQSSGANVLTF. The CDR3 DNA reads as TGTGCCAGCAGTCCTCAGAGCTCTGGGGCCAACGTCCTGACTTTC. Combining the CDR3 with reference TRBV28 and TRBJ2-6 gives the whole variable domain DVKVTQSSRYLVKRTGEKVFLECVQDMDHENMFWYRQDPGLGLRLIYFSYDVKMKEKGDIPEGYSVSREKKERFSLILESASTNQTSMYLCASSPQSSGANVLTFGAGSRLTVL.

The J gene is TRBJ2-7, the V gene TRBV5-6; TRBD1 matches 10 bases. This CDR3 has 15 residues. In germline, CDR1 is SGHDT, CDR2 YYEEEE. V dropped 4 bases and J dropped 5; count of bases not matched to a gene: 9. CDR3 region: CASSHTGTGVHEQYF. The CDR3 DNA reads TGTGCCAGCAGCCATACCGGGACAGGGGTCCACGAGCAGTACTTC.

The CDR3 loop is CASSLIGTLNYGYTF. As DNA, the CDR3 is TGTGCCAGCAGCTTGATAGGGACCCTAAACTATGGCTACACCTTC. The J gene is TRBJ1-2, the V gene TRBV5-4, with D maybe TRBD1 (5 bases). The germline V gene encodes CDR1 SGHNT and CDR2 YYREEE (reference sequence). Trimming took 1 base from V and 2 from J, leaving 12 bases between them. The CDR3 loop spans 15 amino acids. Complete variable domain (other parts from reference TRBV5-4 and TRBJ1-2): ETGVTQSPTHLIKTRGQQVTLRCSSQSGHNTVSWYQQALGQGPQFIFQYYREEENGRGNFPPRFSGLQFPNYSSELNVNALELDDSALYLCASSLIGTLNYGYTFGSGTRLTVV.

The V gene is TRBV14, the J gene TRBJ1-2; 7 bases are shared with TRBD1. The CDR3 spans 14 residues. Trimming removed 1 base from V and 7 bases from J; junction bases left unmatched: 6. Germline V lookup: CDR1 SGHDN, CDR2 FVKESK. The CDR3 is CASSQATGAGGYTF. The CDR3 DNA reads TGTGCCAGCAGCCAAGCCACAGGGGCGGGTGGCTACACCTTC.

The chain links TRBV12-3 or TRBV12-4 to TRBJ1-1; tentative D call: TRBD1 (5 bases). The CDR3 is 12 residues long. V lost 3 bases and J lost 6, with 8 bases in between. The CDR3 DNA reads TGTGCCAGCAGTTTCAGGGTGCCTGAAGCTTTCTTT. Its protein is CASSFRVPEAFF.

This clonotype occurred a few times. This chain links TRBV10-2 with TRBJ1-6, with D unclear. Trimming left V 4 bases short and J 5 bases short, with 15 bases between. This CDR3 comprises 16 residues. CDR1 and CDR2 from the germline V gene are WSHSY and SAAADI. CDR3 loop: CASSGREPGDNSPLHF. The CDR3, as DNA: TGCGCCAGCAGTGGACGGGAGCCCGGTGATAATTCACCCCTCCACTTT.

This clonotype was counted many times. CDR3: CASSLGRYYEQYF. Written as DNA, the CDR3 is TGTGCCAGCAGCTTAGGGCGATACTACGAGCAGTACTTC. The rearrangement uses TRBV13 and TRBJ2-7; D ambiguous. The V gene's germline CDR1 is PRHDT and CDR2 FYEKMQ (reference sequence). This CDR3 has 13 residues. V was cut by 0 bases and J by 3 bases, with 6 bases left in between.

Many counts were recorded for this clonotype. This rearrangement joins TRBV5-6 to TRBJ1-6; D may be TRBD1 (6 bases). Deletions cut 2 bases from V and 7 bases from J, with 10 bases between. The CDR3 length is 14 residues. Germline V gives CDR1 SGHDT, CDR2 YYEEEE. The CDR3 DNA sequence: TGTGCCAGCAGCTTTAGACAGGCCAATTCACCCCTCCACTTT. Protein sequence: CASSFRQANSPLHF.

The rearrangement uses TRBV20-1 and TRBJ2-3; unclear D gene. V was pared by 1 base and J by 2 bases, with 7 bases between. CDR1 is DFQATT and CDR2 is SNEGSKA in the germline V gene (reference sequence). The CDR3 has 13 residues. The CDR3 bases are TGCAGTGCTAGAGCACCCGACACAGATACGCAGTATTTT. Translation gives CSARAPDTDTQYF.

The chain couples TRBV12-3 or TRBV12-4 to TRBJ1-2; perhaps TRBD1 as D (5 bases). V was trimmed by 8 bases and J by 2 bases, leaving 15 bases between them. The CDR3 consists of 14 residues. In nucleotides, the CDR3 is TGTGCCAGCCCTCCCCAGGGAAAGAACTATGGCTACACCTTC. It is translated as CASPPQGKNYGYTF.

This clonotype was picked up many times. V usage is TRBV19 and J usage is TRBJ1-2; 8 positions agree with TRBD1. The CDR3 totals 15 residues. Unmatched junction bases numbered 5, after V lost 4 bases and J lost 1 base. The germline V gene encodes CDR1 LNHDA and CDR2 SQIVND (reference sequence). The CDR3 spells CASSKGQGLNYGYTF. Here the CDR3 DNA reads TGTGCCAGTAGTAAAGGACAGGGCCTTAACTATGGCTACACCTTC.

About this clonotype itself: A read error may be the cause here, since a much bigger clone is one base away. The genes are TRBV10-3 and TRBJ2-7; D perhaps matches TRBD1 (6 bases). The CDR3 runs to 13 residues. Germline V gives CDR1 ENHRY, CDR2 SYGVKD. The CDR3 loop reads CAISTDSSCEQYF. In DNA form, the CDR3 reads TGTGCCATCAGCACGGACAGCTCCTGCGAGCAGTACTTC.